These 32 T cell receptor beta chains came from one sample sequenced in a study of cytomegalovirus exposure and HLA in healthy donors. 13 Jbeta primers and 60 Vbeta primers were used for the PCR. The method was immunoSEQ multiplex PCR; TCRdb's version includes in-frame clones alone and lacks a portion of them. The repertoire consists of about 90,000 clones, with 62% occurring once and the leading ten covering around 5.5%. The source material was PBMCs. The receptors derive from a woman in her twenties or thirties in good health and CMV-seropositive.

The chain combines TRBV27 with TRBJ2-7, with D possibly matching TRBD1 (6 bases). V lost 4 bases, J lost 4 bases, and 20 bases lay in between. The germline V gene has CDR1 MNHEY and CDR2 SMNVEV (reference sequence). This CDR3 spans 16 amino acids. CDR3 in DNA: TGTGCCAGCAGTTACTCCGTCGGGACACCATCATACGAGCAGTACTTC. This codes for CASSYSVGTPSYEQYF.

Regarding this clone: At one boundary the junction diverges from the germline segment, which might be a read error. V and J are TRBV6-1 and TRBJ2-7; a weak D match, TRBD2 (5 bases). The CDR3 sequence is 15 residues long. Germline V CDR1 and CDR2: MNHNS, SASEGT. The CDR3 here is CASRGLGPSSYERYF. The DNA for the CDR3 is TGTGCCAGCAGGGGTTTGGGTCCTAGCTCCTACGAGCGGTACTTC.

The V and J genes are TRBV27 and TRBJ2-7; 9 nucleotides align to TRBD2. Looked up from germline, CDR1 is MNHEY and CDR2 is SMNVEV (reference sequence). This CDR3 is built from 18 residues. V dropped 5 bases and J dropped 4; count of bases not matched to a gene: 18. The CDR3 region has the DNA TGTGCCAGCAGTCAACCCAGGGGCTCAGCGGGGGGTGTGTACGAGCAGTACTTC. The encoded protein is CASSQPRGSAGGVYEQYF.

This clone was counted a few times. The V call is TRBV19, the J call TRBJ1-1; 10 bases are shared with TRBD1. CDR1 and CDR2 (germline): LNHDA, SQIVND (reference sequence). The CDR3 runs to 15 residues. J was trimmed by 3 bases and V by 5 bases; bases with no gene match: 6. The CDR3 coding sequence is TGTGCCAGTAGTCCCAGGGGACAGGGGCACACTGAAGCTTTCTTT. Its translation: CASSPRGQGHTEAFF.

This clone was observed a few times. V usage is TRBV5-1 and J usage is TRBJ1-4; D gene unclear. This CDR3 spans 19 amino acids. Germline CDR1 SGHRS, CDR2 YFSETQ. V was trimmed by 0 bases and J by 0 bases, leaving 18 bases between them. The CDR3 loop reads CASSLGGGFGYATNEKLFF. In DNA, the CDR3 is TGCGCCAGCAGCTTGGGCGGCGGGTTCGGATACGCAACTAATGAAAAACTGTTTTTT.

The chain combines TRBV4-1 with TRBJ1-3; D is possibly TRBD1 (6 bases). The germline V gene encodes CDR1 MGHRA and CDR2 YSYEKL. Trimming pared 0 bases from V and 5 bases from J, leaving 14 bases between. The CDR3 is 16 amino acids. Written as DNA, the CDR3 is TGCGCCAGCAGCCAAGAACCGATAACAGGGAGAAACACCATATATTTT. Protein product: CASSQEPITGRNTIYF.

This chain links TRBV25-1 with TRBJ2-2; TRBD1 aligns across 7 bases. The germline V gene has CDR1 MGHDK and CDR2 SYGVNS. The CDR3 totals 16 residues. The V and J ends lost 1 base and 0 bases, in that order; junction bases with no gene match: 2. The CDR3 sequence: CASSEWTGPNTGELFF. CDR3 coding DNA: TGTGCCAGCAGTGAATGGACAGGCCCGAACACCGGGGAGCTGTTTTTT.

The chain joins TRBV19 to TRBJ2-7; 10 nucleotides line up with TRBD2. This CDR3 has 15 amino acids. After removal of 6 bases from V and 3 bases from J, the junction contained 8 bases not matched to a gene. The germline V gene has CDR1 LNHDA and CDR2 SQIVND (reference sequence). The CDR3 is CASRDPAGGNYEQYF. DNA for the CDR3: TGTGCCAGTAGAGATCCAGCGGGGGGGAACTACGAGCAGTACTTC.

This clone was counted between two and nine times. The chain uses TRBV7-2 and TRBJ1-2, with 12 bases aligning to TRBD1. The germline CDR1 and CDR2 sequences are SGHTA and FQGNSA. The CDR3 length is 19 residues. V shed 0 bases, J shed 3 bases, and the junction held 11 bases outside the gene matches. The CDR3 nucleotides are TGTGCCAGCAGCTTAGCAGGGACAGGGGGCTCGCGTGGAGACTATGGCTACACCTTC. Amino acid sequence: CASSLAGTGGSRGDYGYTF.

The V gene is TRBV9, the J gene TRBJ1-4; 12 positions agree with TRBD1. The germline CDR1 and CDR2 sequences are SGDLS and YYNGEE. The CDR3 length is 15 residues. J gave up 10 bases and V 4 bases, and 8 bases lay outside the gene matches. The CDR3 loop reads CASSTPGTGGRKLFF. The CDR3 DNA sequence: TGTGCCAGCAGCACCCCCGGGACAGGGGGCCGAAAACTGTTTTTT.

V usage is TRBV6-1 and J usage is TRBJ2-7, with 7 bases matching TRBD1. The germline V gene has CDR1 MNHNS and CDR2 SASEGT. The CDR3 runs 15 residues. Trimming at V came to 1 base and at J to 0 bases, leaving 3 bases not matched to a gene. The CDR3: CASSEGTGVSYEQYF. For the CDR3, the DNA is TGTGCCAGCAGTGAAGGGACAGGAGTCTCCTACGAGCAGTACTTC.

This clone was seen only a few times. The chain is built from TRBV29-1 and TRBJ2-5; D not resolved. Germline loops: CDR1 SQVTM, CDR2 ANQGSEA. CDR3 length: 11 residues. The V and J ends lost 5 bases and 6 bases respectively, with 10 bases between them. As DNA, the CDR3 is TGCAGCGTTTGGGCCGTGCAGACCCAGTACTTC. Translating gives CSVWAVQTQYF.

The chain recombines TRBV28 with TRBJ2-3; possible D gene TRBD2, 5 bases. The CDR3 runs to 14 residues. Trimming stripped 10 bases from V and 1 base from J, with 15 bases between. CDR1 is MDHEN, CDR2 SYDVKM, per germline. CDR3 bases: TGTGCCATACAGAGGGAAGCGGGCACAGATACGCAGTATTTT. Amino acid sequence: CAIQREAGTDTQYF.

As regards this clone: This sample includes further DNA sequences coding for the same CDR3. V and J are TRBV5-1 and TRBJ2-3; D perhaps matches TRBD2 (5 bases). V lost 0 bases and J 0 bases, leaving 5 bases between the germline ends. This CDR3 is built from 14 residues. CDR1 and CDR2 (germline): SGHRS, YFSETQ. CDR3 bases: TGCGCCAGCAGCTTGGGAGGGAGCACAGATACGCAGTATTTT. It specifies CASSLGGSTDTQYF.

The V call is TRBV6-5, the J call TRBJ1-3; 7 bases agree with TRBD1. The trim removed 4 bases at V and 12 bases at J, leaving 9 bases unmatched. Germline CDR1 MNHEY, CDR2 SVGAGI. The CDR3 runs 13 residues. CDR3 residues: CASSFIQGHIIYF. CDR3 DNA sequence: TGTGCCAGCAGTTTTATACAGGGGCACATCATATATTTT.

The J gene is TRBJ2-5, the V gene TRBV11-2; TRBD1 matches at 7 bases. The CDR3 runs 14 residues. Trimming cost V 5 bases and J 1 base; bases outside gene matches: 4. Per the germline V gene, CDR1 is SGHAT and CDR2 is FQNNGV. The CDR3 DNA is TGTGCCAGCAGCCAGAGACAGGGCCAAGAGACCCAGTACTTC. Its protein is CASSQRQGQETQYF.

This clone was seen more than once but under ten times. J is TRBJ2-5 and V is TRBV19, with 9 positions matching TRBD2. From germline, CDR1 is LNHDA and CDR2 SQIVND (reference sequence). Trimming cost V 5 bases and J 3 bases; bases outside gene matches: 13. CDR3 length: 17 residues. The CDR3 spells CASSVASGEYDKETQYF. The CDR3 DNA follows: TGTGCCAGTAGTGTCGCTAGCGGGGAGTACGATAAAGAGACCCAGTACTTC.

The chain couples TRBV11-1 to TRBJ2-2; D remains unclear. CDR1 SGHAT and CDR2 FQDESV come from the germline V gene (reference sequence). V was trimmed by 4 bases and J by 4 bases, leaving 4 bases between them. The CDR3 is 12 residues long. The CDR3 reads CASSSTTGELFF. The CDR3 bases are TGTGCCAGCAGCTCTACCACCGGGGAGCTGTTTTTT.

The genes are TRBV18 and TRBJ1-1; 10 positions match TRBD1. The CDR3 consists of 14 residues. Germline V lookup: CDR1 KGHSH, CDR2 LQKENI. V was clipped by 5 bases and J by 5 bases; unmatched bases: 5. The CDR3 DNA sequence: TGTGCCAGCTCAGTAAAGGGACAGGGGACTGAAGCTTTCTTT. It specifies CASSVKGQGTEAFF.

The rearrangement links TRBV7-9 to TRBJ2-3; 7 bases fit TRBD1. The CDR3 has 14 residues. V lost 8 bases, J lost 3 bases, and 8 bases stayed unmatched. From germline, CDR1 is SEHNR and CDR2 FQNEAQ (reference sequence). The CDR3 coding sequence is TGTGCCAGCTACGCACAGGGGCGGACAGATACGCAGTATTTT. Protein product: CASYAQGRTDTQYF.

V usage is TRBV27 and J usage is TRBJ2-7; a weak D match, TRBD2 (6 bases). The CDR3 length is 13 residues. V gave up 8 bases and J gave up 2 bases, with 13 bases separating them. Germline values: CDR1 MNHEY, CDR2 SMNVEV (reference sequence). Here the CDR3 reads CASSEGGTYEQYF. The CDR3, as DNA: TGTGCCAGCTCAGAGGGCGGGACCTACGAGCAGTACTTC.

J is TRBJ2-3 and V is TRBV5-1; possibly TRBD2 for D (6 bases). This CDR3 contains 16 residues. Per germline, CDR1 SGHRS and CDR2 YFSETQ. The V gene lost 0 bases and the J gene lost 6 bases, with 17 bases spanning the gap. In DNA, the CDR3 is TGCGCCAGCAGCTTGGCGGGGCTAGCGACCTTCGATACGCAGTATTTT. Amino acids: CASSLAGLATFDTQYF.

The chain couples TRBV29-1 to TRBJ1-2; 7 bases line up with TRBD1. The germline V gene has CDR1 SQVTM and CDR2 ANQGSEA. The CDR3 spans 13 residues. Trimming took 5 bases from V and 8 from J; bases not matched to a gene: 11. The CDR3 loop reads CSVQPGQSAGYTF. The CDR3 bases are TGCAGCGTTCAACCGGGACAGTCCGCAGGCTACACCTTC.

The CDR3 nucleotides are TGTGCCAGCAGCCTAGAGGGGGTCCAAAGGAACTATGGCTACACCTTC. It specifies CASSLEGVQRNYGYTF. J is TRBJ1-2 and V is TRBV7-2; D might be TRBD1 (6 bases). V was cut by 5 bases and J by 2 bases, with 18 bases left in between. The CDR3 loop spans 16 amino acids. Germline-derived CDR1 and CDR2 are SGHTA and FQGNSA.

Comments on this clone: Relative to the germline gene, one junction end is altered; a read error may explain this. DNA of the CDR3: TGTTCCAGCAGGGCGGGCGCTGGAAACACCATATATTTT. This gives the protein CSSRAGAGNTIYF. The rearrangement links TRBV7-9 to TRBJ1-3; D might be TRBD1 (5 bases). Germline values: CDR1 SEHNR, CDR2 FQNEAQ (reference sequence). The CDR3 is made up of 13 amino acids.

The genes are TRBV5-1 and TRBJ1-1; 9 bases are a match to TRBD1. The CDR3 consists of 15 residues. Germline trimming cut 5 bases from V and 1 base from J; bases unmatched to any gene: 6. In germline, CDR1 is SGHRS, CDR2 YFSETQ. The CDR3 spells CASRPGTGRNTEAFF. In nucleotides, the CDR3 is TGCGCCAGCAGACCCGGGACAGGGCGGAACACTGAAGCTTTCTTT.

The J gene is TRBJ2-5, the V gene TRBV29-1, with 12 bases matching TRBD1. The last part of the DNA fits TRBJ2-7 better; the J call may be wrong. CDR1 is SQVTM and CDR2 is ANQGSEA in the germline V gene. CDR3 length: 15 residues. For the CDR3, the DNA is TGCAGCGTTGAGGGACAGGGGGCTTCCTCCTACGAGCAGTACTTC. Its translation is CSVEGQGASSYEQYF.

This clone was detected only a few times. The chain has TRBV19 and TRBJ1-6; D gene ambiguous. V was clipped by 6 bases and J by 12 bases, with 24 bases between them. The CDR3 has 16 amino acids. Germline lookup yields CDR1 LNHDA and CDR2 SQIVND (reference sequence). The CDR3 spells CASSDKIPAAREPLHF. CDR3 nucleotides: TGTGCCAGTAGCGACAAGATACCAGCAGCCAGAGAACCCCTCCACTTT.

This chain links TRBV2 with TRBJ2-2; no reliable D call. Germline V gene data show CDR1 as SNHLY and CDR2 as FYNNEI. Trimming left V 3 bases short and J 7 bases short, with 6 bases between. This CDR3 contains 12 residues. The CDR3 reads CASSDQYGELFF. The DNA for the CDR3 is TGTGCCAGCAGTGATCAGTACGGGGAGCTGTTTTTT.

This clone was seen a few times. The J gene is TRBJ2-5, the V gene TRBV2; a weak D match, TRBD1 (6 bases). Near its end, the DNA agrees better with TRBJ2-7, so the J call may be wrong. Per the germline V gene, CDR1 is SNHLY and CDR2 is FYNNEI. The CDR3 runs 16 residues. CDR3: CASSTRQAPGPYEQYF. The CDR3 DNA sequence: TGTGCCAGCAGTACCCGACAGGCCCCGGGACCCTACGAGCAGTACTTC.

The chain links TRBV29-1 to TRBJ2-7; 9 bases match TRBD1. The CDR3 contains 12 residues. Germline V gene sequence: CDR1 SQVTM, CDR2 ANQGSEA. V trimming: 4 bases; J trimming: 4 bases; junction bases outside the gene matches: 2. The CDR3, as DNA: TGCAGCGTTGGGACAGGGGCGTACGAGCAGTACTTC. This translates into CSVGTGAYEQYF.

The rearrangement uses TRBV7-2 and TRBJ2-7, with D possibly matching TRBD1 (5 bases). This CDR3 is built from 14 residues. Trimming cost V 1 base and J 6 bases, with 13 bases left between them. Looked up from germline, CDR1 is SGHTA and CDR2 is FQGNSA. CDR3 bases: TGTGCCAGCAGCTTAGACGGCAGGGTGTCCGAGCAGTACTTC. This encodes CASSLDGRVSEQYF.